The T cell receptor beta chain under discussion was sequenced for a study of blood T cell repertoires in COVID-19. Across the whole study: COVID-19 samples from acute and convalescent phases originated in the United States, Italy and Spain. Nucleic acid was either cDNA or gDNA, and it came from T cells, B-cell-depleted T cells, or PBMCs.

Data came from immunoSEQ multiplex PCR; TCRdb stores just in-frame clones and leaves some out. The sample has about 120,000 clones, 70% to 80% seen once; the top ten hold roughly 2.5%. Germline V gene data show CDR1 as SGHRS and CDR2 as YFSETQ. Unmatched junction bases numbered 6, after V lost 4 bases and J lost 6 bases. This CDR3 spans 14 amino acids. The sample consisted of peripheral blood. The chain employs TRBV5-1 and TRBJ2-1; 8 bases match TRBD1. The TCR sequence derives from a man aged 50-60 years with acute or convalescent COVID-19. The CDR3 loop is CASSLGQGPNEQFF. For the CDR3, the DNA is TGCGCCAGCAGCCTAGGACAGGGACCCAATGAGCAGTTCTTC.